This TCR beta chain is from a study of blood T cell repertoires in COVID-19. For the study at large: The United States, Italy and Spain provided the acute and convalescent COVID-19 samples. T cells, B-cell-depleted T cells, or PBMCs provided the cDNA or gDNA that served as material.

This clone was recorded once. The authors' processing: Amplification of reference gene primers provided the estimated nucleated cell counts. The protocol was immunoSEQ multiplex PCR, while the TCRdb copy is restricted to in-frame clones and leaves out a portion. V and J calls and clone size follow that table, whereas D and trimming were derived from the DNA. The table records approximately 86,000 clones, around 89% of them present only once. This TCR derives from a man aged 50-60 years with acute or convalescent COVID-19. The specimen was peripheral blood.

The CDR3, as DNA: TGTGCCAGCAGTTTCCGGGACTCAGGCGGGGGTGAGCAGTTCTTC. Amino acids: CASSFRDSGGGEQFF. The genes are TRBV27 and TRBJ2-1; TRBD2 agrees at 7 bases. The CDR3 has 15 amino acids. CDR1 is MNHEY, CDR2 SMNVEV, per germline (reference sequence). The V and J ends lost 3 bases and 9 bases, in that order; junction bases with no gene match: 11.